This T cell receptor beta chain was profiled in a study of cytomegalovirus exposure and HLA in healthy donors. Regarding the study as a whole: While the bulk of TCR sequences proved rare, some public TCRs turned up in many donors. It was 164 TCR beta chains that were listed as cytomegalovirus-associated.

This CDR3 comprises 14 residues. Trimming took off 8 bases at V and 4 bases at J, with 18 bases between the two ends. Germline CDR1 and CDR2: SGHRS and YFSETQ. Concerning this clone itself: Antigen specificity is unknown.

This table comes from immunoSEQ multiplex PCR, and its TCRdb copy is limited to in-frame clones, with some not included. Of more than 110,000 clones in the sample, 85% to 95% were seen once. The validation cohort, a group of 130 or so subjects, included the donors and was separate from the roughly 670-subject first cohort. V is TRBV5-1 and J is TRBJ2-5; D is perhaps TRBD2 (6 bases). The sequenced sample was PBMCs. This sequence originates from a man between 18 and 35 years old in good health and CMV-seropositive. The CDR3 nucleotides read TGCGCCAGTAACACGGGGGAAGGCGGAGAGACCCAGTACTTC. Encoded protein: CASNTGEGGETQYF.